This T cell receptor beta chain was retrieved from a study of cytomegalovirus exposure and HLA in healthy donors. As regards this clone: Its target is unknown.

Study-wide findings and caveats: High specificity and sensitivity for cytomegalovirus status were reported for the classifier. A list of approximately 160 TCR beta chains associated with cytomegalovirus was given. Most observed TCR sequences were rare, whereas some public TCRs were detected in many donors. According to a subsequent analysis, TCR clusters identified in the first cohort showed a tendency to co-occur across the approximately 120 validation repertoires.

The protocol was immunoSEQ multiplex PCR, while the TCRdb copy is restricted to in-frame clones and leaves out a portion. The repertoire holds about 140,000 clones, with 70% to 90% as singletons. This CDR3 has 15 amino acids. CDR1 and CDR2 from the germline V gene are MGHDK and SYGVNS. Between the trimmed V and J ends, which lost 3 bases and 0 bases, there was a span of 8 bases. The sample consisted of PBMCs. This clonotype was sampled from a woman under 40 in good health and CMV-seronegative. This chain joins TRBV25-1 and TRBJ2-2, with no clear D. The CDR3 nucleotides read TGTGCCAGCAGTGATACAAGAACGAACACCGGGGAGCTGTTTTTT. It codes for CASSDTRTNTGELFF.